The clone carrying this T cell receptor (beta chain) has more than one count but fewer than ten. What it binds is unknown. This sample was included in a study of vaccination and CD4 T cells after COVID-19. Across the study: Investigators drew the post-COVID samples a median roughly 99 days after diagnosis, with a range of 35 to 161. Study-wide points: Post-vaccination, and not before, a median roughly 86% of reactive clones appeared in convalescent patients.

The treatment denotes: roughly ten-day PBMC culture with coronavirus spike peptide pools or control peptides (ViraFEST assay). In the ViraFEST assay, peptide-pool expansion preceded TCR sequencing of expanded clonotypes. The Oncomine TCR Beta short-read assay was what sequenced the DNA obtained from cultured CD4+ T cells. It was from cultured CD4+ T cells that genomic DNA was extracted. TCRdb reprocessed the PCR reads via MiXCR and lists one record per CDR3 protein. The sample records roughly 15,000 distinct CDR3 sequences, 50% to 65% being singletons. V dropped 7 bases and J dropped 6; count of bases not matched to a gene: 13. Germline CDR1 and CDR2: MNHNS and SASEGT. The CDR3 runs 15 residues.

This receptor was obtained from a human donor who had recovered from COVID-19. The sample was CD4+ T cells from blood, cultured in vitro. This chain uses TRBV6-1 with TRBJ1-2; 8 positions match TRBD1. The CDR3 DNA is TGTGCCAGCACATCTCGACAGGGGCGGTTTCATGGCTACACCTTC. Residues: CASTSRQGRFHGYTF.